This T cell receptor (beta chain) was obtained from a study of blood T cell repertoires in COVID-19. About the study: Material from acute and convalescent COVID-19 was sourced from the United States, Italy and Spain. Nucleic acid was either cDNA or gDNA, and it came from T cells, B-cell-depleted T cells, or PBMCs.

The CDR3 has 19 residues. Germline lookup yields CDR1 SGHRS and CDR2 YFSETQ. The V gene end was trimmed by 7 bases and the J gene end by 0 bases; junction bases not matched to a gene: 16. Authors' methods: From reference gene primer amplification, estimates of nucleated cell counts were derived. The protocol was immunoSEQ multiplex PCR, while the TCRdb copy is restricted to in-frame clones and leaves out a portion. D and trimming were read from the DNA, whereas the V and J calls and clone size are those reported in that table. The top ten clones hold 37% of a sample with some 110,000 clones, around 81% of them seen once.

The rearrangement joins TRBV5-1 to TRBJ2-6; 7 positions match TRBD1. What was sequenced was peripheral blood. The TCR sequence derives from an elderly man with acute or convalescent COVID-19. This CDR3 reads CASRSIPGQLSSGANVLTF. Written as DNA, the CDR3 is TGCGCCAGCCGCTCGATACCGGGACAGCTTAGCTCTGGGGCCAACGTCCTGACTTTC.